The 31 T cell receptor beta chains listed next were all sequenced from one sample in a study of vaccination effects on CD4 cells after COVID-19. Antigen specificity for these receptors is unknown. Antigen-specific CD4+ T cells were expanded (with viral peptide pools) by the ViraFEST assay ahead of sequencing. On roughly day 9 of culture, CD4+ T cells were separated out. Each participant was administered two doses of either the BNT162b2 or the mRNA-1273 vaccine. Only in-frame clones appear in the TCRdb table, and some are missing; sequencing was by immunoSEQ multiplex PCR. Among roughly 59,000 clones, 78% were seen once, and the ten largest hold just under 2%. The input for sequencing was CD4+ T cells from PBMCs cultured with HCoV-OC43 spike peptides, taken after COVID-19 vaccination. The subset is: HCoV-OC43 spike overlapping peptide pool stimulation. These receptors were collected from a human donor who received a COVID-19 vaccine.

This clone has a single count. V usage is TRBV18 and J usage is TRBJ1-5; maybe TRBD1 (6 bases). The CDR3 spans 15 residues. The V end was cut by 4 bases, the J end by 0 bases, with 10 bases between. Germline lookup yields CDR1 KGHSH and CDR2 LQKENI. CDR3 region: CASSLNRDSNQPQHF. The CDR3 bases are TGTGCCAGCTCACTCAACAGGGATAGCAATCAGCCCCAGCATTTT.

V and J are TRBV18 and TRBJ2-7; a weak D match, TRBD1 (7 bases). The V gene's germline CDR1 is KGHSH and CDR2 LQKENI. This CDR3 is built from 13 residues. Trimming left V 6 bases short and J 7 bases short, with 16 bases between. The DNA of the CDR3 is TGTGCCAGCTCCCCAGGGGGGATAGGGGAGCAGTACGTC. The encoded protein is CASSPGGIGEQYV.

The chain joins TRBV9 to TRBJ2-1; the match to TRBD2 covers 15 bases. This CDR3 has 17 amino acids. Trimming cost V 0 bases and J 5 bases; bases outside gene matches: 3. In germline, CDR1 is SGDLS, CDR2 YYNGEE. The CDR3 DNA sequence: TGTGCCAGCAGCGTAGTAGGGACTAGCGGGGGGAACAATGAGCAGTTCTTC. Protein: CASSVVGTSGGNNEQFF.

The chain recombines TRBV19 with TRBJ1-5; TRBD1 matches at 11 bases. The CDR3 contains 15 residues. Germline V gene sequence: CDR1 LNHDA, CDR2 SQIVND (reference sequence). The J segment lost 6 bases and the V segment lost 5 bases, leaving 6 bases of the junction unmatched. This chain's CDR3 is CASSPRTGGGQPQHF. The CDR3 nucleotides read TGTGCCAGTAGTCCCCGGACAGGGGGCGGTCAGCCCCAGCATTTT.

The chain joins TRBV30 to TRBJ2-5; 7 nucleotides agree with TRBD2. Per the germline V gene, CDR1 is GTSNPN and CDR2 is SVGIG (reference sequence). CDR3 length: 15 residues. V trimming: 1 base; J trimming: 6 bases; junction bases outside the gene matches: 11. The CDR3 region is CAWSGQASGVKTQYF. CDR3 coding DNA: TGTGCCTGGAGTGGTCAGGCTAGCGGTGTGAAGACCCAGTACTTC.

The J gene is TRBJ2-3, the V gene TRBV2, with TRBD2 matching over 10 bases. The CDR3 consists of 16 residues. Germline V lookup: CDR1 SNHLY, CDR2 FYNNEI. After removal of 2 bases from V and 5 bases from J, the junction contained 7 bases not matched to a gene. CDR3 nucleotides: TGTGCCAGCAGTGAATACCAGCGGGGGGGCCAAGATACGCAGTATTTT. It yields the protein CASSEYQRGGQDTQYF.

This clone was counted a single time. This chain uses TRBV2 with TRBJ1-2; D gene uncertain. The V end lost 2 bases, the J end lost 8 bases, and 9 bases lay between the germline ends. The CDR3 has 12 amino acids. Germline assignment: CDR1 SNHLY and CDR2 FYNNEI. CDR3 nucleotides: TGTGCCAGCAGTGAACGAGGGTACGGCTACACCTTC. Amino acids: CASSERGYGYTF.

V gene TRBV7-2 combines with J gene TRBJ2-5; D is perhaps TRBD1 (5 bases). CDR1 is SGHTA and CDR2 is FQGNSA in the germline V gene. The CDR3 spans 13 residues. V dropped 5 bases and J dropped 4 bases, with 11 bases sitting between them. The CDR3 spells CASSPRTRETQYF. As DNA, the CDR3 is TGTGCCAGCAGCCCCCGGACACGAGAGACCCAGTACTTC. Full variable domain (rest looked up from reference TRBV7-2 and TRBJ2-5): GAGVSQSPSNKVTEKGKDVELRCDPISGHTALYWYRQSLGQGLEFLIYFQGNSAPDKSGLPSDRFSAERTGGSVSTLTIQRTQQEDSAVYLCASSPRTRETQYFGPGTRLLVL.

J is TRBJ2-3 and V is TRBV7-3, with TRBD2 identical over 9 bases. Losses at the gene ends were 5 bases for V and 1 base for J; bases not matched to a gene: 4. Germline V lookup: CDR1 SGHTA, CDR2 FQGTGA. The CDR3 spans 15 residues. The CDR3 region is CASSPQRGGTDTQYF. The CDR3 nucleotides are TGTGCCAGCAGCCCTCAGCGGGGGGGCACAGATACGCAGTATTTT.

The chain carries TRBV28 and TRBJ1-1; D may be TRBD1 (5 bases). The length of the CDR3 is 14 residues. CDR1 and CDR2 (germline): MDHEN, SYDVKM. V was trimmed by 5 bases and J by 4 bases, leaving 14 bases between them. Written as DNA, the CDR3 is TGTGCCAGCAGTAGCTCAGGGTTGGGCACTGAAGCTTTCTTT. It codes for CASSSSGLGTEAFF.

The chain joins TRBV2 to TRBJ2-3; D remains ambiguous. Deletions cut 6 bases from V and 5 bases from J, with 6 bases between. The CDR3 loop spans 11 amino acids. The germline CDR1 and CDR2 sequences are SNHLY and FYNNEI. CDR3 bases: TGTGCCAGCAGGCAGAGAGATACGCAGTATTTT. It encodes CASRQRDTQYF.

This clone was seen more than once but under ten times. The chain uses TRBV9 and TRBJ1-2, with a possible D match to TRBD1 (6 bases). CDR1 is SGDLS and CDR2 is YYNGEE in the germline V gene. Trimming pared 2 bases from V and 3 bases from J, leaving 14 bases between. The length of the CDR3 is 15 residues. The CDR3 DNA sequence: TGTGCCAGCAGCGTTGGGGGGGGCGCCGACTATGGCTACACCTTC. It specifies CASSVGGGADYGYTF.

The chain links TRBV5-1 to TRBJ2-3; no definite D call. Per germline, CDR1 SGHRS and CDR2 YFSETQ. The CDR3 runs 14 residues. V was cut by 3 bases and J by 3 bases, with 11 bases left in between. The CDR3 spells CASSYSTQTDTQYF. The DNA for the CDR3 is TGCGCCAGCAGCTATTCGACGCAAACAGATACGCAGTATTTT.

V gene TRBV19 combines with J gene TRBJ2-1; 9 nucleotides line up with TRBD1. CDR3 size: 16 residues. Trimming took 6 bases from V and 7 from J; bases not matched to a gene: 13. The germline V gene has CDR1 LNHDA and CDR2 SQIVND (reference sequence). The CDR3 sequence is CASRRDRDFSRNEQFF. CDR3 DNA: TGTGCCAGTAGGAGGGACAGGGACTTTTCACGGAATGAGCAGTTCTTC.

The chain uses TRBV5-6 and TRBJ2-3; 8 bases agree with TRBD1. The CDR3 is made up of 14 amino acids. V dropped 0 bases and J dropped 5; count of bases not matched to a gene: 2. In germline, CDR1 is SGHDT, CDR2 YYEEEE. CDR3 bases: TGTGCCAGCAGCTTGGGGACAGGGAAAGATACGCAGTATTTT. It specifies CASSLGTGKDTQYF.

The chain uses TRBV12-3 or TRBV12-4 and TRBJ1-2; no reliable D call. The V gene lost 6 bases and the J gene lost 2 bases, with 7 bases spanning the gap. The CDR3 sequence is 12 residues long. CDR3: CASRGFNYGYTF. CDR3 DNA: TGTGCCAGCAGGGGATTCAACTATGGCTACACCTTC.

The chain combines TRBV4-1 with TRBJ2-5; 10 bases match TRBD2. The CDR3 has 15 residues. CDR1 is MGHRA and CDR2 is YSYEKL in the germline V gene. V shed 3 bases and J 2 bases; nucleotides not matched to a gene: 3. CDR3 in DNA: TGCGCCAGCAGCCAGGCAGCGGGGGGGCAAGAGACCCAGTACTTC. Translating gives CASSQAAGGQETQYF.

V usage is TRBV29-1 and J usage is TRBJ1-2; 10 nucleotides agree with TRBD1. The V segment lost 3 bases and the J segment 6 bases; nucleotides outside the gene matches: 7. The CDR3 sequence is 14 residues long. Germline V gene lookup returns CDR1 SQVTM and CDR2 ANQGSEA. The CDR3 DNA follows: TGCAGCGTTGAGGGACAGGGGCAGAGCAATGGCTACACCTTC. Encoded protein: CSVEGQGQSNGYTF.

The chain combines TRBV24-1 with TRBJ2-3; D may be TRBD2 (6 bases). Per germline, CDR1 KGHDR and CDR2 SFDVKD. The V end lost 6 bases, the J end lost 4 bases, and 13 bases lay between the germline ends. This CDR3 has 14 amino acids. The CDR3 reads CATSTSSGADTQYF. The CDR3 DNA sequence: TGTGCCACCAGTACCTCTTCGGGGGCAGATACGCAGTATTTT.

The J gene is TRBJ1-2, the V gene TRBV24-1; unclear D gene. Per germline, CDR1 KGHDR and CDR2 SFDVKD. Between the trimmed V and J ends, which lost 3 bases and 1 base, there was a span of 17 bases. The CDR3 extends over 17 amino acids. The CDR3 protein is CATSDPGLGGLNYGYTF. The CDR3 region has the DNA TGTGCCACCAGTGATCCGGGATTGGGAGGCCTTAACTATGGCTACACCTTC.

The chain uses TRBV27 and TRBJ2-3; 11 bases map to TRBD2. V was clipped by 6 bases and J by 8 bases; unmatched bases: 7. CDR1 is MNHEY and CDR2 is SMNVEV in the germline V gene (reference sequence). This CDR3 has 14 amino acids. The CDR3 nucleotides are TGTGCCAGCAGGGAACTAGCGGGGGTGGGTACGCAGTATTTT. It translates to CASRELAGVGTQYF.

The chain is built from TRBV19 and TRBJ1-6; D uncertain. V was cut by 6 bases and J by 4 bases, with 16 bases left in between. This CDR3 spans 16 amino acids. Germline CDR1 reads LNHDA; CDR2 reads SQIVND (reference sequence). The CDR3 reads CASSSRKGAYNSPLHF. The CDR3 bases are TGTGCCAGTAGCAGCCGGAAGGGTGCGTATAATTCACCCCTCCACTTT. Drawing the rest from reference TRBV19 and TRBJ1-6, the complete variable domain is DGGITQSPKYLFRKEGQNVTLSCEQNLNHDAMYWYRQDPGQGLRLIYYSQIVNDFQKGDIAEGYSVSREKKESFPLTVTSAQKNPTAFYLCASSSRKGAYNSPLHFGNGTRLTVT.

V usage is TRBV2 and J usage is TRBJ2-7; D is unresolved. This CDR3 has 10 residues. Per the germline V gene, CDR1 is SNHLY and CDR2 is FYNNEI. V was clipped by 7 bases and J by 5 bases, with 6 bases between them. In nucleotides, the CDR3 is TGTGCCAGCAATCACGACGAGCAGTACGTC. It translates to CASNHDEQYV.

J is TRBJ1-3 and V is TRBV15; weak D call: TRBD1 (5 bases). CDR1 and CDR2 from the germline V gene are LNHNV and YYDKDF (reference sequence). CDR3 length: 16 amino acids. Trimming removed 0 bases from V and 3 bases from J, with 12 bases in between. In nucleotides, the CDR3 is TGTGCCACCAGCAGAGATAGGGGAGTGAGTGGAAACACCATATATTTT. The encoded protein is CATSRDRGVSGNTIYF.

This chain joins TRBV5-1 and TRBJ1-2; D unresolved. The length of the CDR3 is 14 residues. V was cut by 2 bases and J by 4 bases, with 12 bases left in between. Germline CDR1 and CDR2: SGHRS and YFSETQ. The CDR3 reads CASSLGQALYGYTF. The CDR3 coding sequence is TGCGCCAGCAGCTTAGGTCAGGCACTCTATGGCTACACCTTC.

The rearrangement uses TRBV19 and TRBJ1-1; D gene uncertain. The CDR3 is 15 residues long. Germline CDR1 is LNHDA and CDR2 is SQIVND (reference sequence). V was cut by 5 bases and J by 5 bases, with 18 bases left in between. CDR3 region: CASSRPDGERTEAFF. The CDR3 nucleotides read TGTGCCAGTAGTCGCCCGGACGGGGAGAGGACTGAAGCTTTCTTT. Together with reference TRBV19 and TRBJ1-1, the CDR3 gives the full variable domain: DGGITQSPKYLFRKEGQNVTLSCEQNLNHDAMYWYRQDPGQGLRLIYYSQIVNDFQKGDIAEGYSVSREKKESFPLTVTSAQKNPTAFYLCASSRPDGERTEAFFGQGTRLTVV.

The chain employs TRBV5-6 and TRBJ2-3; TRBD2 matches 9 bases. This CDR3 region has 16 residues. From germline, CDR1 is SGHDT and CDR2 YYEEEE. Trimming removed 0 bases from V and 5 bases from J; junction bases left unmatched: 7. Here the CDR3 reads CASSLGGSSGKDTQYF. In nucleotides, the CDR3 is TGTGCCAGCAGCTTGGGGGGGTCTAGCGGGAAAGATACGCAGTATTTT.

The CDR3: CASMRSGGTDTQYF. The DNA of the CDR3 is TGTGCCAGCATGCGTAGCGGGGGCACAGATACGCAGTATTTT. The chain is built from TRBV6-5 and TRBJ2-3; 8 nucleotides line up with TRBD2. Germline V gene data show CDR1 as MNHEY and CDR2 as SVGAGI. The CDR3 has 14 residues. Trimming at V came to 7 bases and at J to 1 base, leaving 4 bases not matched to a gene.

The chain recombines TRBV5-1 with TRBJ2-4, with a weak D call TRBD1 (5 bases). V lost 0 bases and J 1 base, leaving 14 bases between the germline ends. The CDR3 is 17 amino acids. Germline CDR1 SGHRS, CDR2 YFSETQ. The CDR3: CASSLELDSLAKNIQYF. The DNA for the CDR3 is TGCGCCAGCAGCTTGGAATTAGACAGTCTGGCCAAAAACATTCAGTACTTC. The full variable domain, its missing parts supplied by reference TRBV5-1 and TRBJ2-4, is KAGVTQTPRYLIKTRGQQVTLSCSPISGHRSVSWYQQTPGQGLQFLFEYFSETQRNKGNFPGRFSGRQFSNSRSEMNVSTLELGDSALYLCASSLELDSLAKNIQYFGAGTRLSVL.

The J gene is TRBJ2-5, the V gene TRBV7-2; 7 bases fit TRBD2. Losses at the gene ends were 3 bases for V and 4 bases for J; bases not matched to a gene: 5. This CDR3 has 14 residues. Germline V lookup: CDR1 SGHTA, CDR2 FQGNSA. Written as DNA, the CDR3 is TGTGCCAGCAGCTTGGGAGGGGCCTCAGAGACCCAGTACTTC. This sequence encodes CASSLGGASETQYF.

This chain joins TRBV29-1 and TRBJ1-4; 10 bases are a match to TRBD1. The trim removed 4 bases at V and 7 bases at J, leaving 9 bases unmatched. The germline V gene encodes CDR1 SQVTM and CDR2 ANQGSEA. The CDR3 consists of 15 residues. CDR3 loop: CSVVIPGQGSEKLFF. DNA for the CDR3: TGCAGCGTTGTAATACCGGGACAGGGGAGTGAAAAACTGTTTTTT.